Presented here are 27 T cell receptor beta chains from one specimen sequenced in a study of blood T cell repertoires in COVID-19. Only in-frame clones appear in the TCRdb table, and some are missing; sequencing was by immunoSEQ multiplex PCR. The sample has about 150,000 clones; 85% to 90% are singletons. Sequenced: peripheral blood. The receptors stem from a man between 60 and 70 years old with active or convalescent COVID-19.

The chain couples TRBV7-2 to TRBJ1-1, with D maybe TRBD1 (5 bases). Trimming left V 5 bases short and J 4 bases short, with 17 bases between. This CDR3 is 15 amino acids long. CDR1 is SGHTA, CDR2 FQGNSA, per germline. The DNA for the CDR3 is TGTGCCAGCAGCCGTTATCCCCTGGGGGGCACTGAAGCTTTCTTT. Its protein is CASSRYPLGGTEAFF.

DNA for the CDR3: TGTGCCAGCAGCTTAGATCGGGAGTCATACTCCTACAATGAGCAGTTCTTC. The encoded protein is CASSLDRESYSYNEQFF. V and J are TRBV11-2 and TRBJ2-1; D may be TRBD2 (6 bases). The V end lost 0 bases, the J end lost 0 bases, and 12 bases lay between the germline ends. From germline, CDR1 is SGHAT and CDR2 FQNNGV. There are 17 residues in the CDR3.

This rearrangement joins TRBV5-1 to TRBJ1-1; the D gene is possibly TRBD1 (5 bases). V lost 0 bases, J lost 1 base, and 10 bases lay in between. CDR3 length equals 15 residues. The germline V gene encodes CDR1 SGHRS and CDR2 YFSETQ. As DNA, the CDR3 is TGCGCCAGCAGCTTGGTCGCAGGGAAGAACACTGAAGCTTTCTTT. This sequence encodes CASSLVAGKNTEAFF.

This chain joins TRBV19 and TRBJ2-1; 9 positions agree with TRBD2. The V segment lost 4 bases and the J segment 9 bases; nucleotides outside the gene matches: 10. Germline CDR1 and CDR2: LNHDA and SQIVND (reference sequence). The CDR3 is made up of 15 amino acids. CDR3 nucleotides: TGTGCCAGTAGTAGGGGGGCTAGCGGGGTCCGTGAGCAGTTCTTC. Residues: CASSRGASGVREQFF.

The gene calls are TRBV6-2 or TRBV6-3 and TRBJ2-3; 12 bases are a match to TRBD2. Germline lookup yields CDR1 MNHEY and CDR2 SVGEGT. This CDR3 is 18 amino acids long. The V gene end was trimmed by 4 bases and the J gene end by 2 bases; junction bases not matched to a gene: 10. The CDR3, as DNA: TGTGCCAGCAGTTCGGATATAGGACTAGCGGGGTTCACAGATACGCAGTATTTT. Encoded protein: CASSSDIGLAGFTDTQYF.

V is TRBV6-5 and J is TRBJ2-2, with D hard to call. V lost 4 bases to trimming and J lost 7 bases, with 13 bases between them. Germline V gene sequence: CDR1 MNHEY, CDR2 SVGAGI. CDR3 length: 14 amino acids. As DNA, the CDR3 is TGTGCCAGCAGTTGGAAGACACTGGGCGGGGAGCTGTTTTTT. Its translation is CASSWKTLGGELFF.

The chain links TRBV4-2 to TRBJ1-5; D is unresolved. Germline assignment: CDR1 LGHNA and CDR2 YNFKEQ. CDR3 size: 17 residues. Trimming removed 1 base from V and 0 bases from J, with 13 bases in between. The CDR3 is CASSQVWAGTSNQPQHF. The DNA for the CDR3 is TGTGCCAGCAGCCAAGTATGGGCAGGTACTAGCAATCAGCCCCAGCATTTT.

The J gene is TRBJ1-5, the V gene TRBV4-3, with D hard to call. CDR1 is LGHNA and CDR2 is YSLEER in the germline V gene. CDR3 length: 15 amino acids. V was pared by 1 base and J by 6 bases, with 13 bases between. The CDR3 region is CASSQVMESGQPQHF. CDR3 in DNA: TGCGCCAGCAGCCAAGTAATGGAAAGCGGTCAGCCCCAGCATTTT.

This chain links TRBV21-1 with TRBJ2-1; TRBD2 was called by the table and not checked on the DNA. TRBV21-1 is classified as a pseudogene. This CDR3 is 13 amino acids long. The CDR3 nucleotides read TGTGCCAGCAGCAAAGGCAGCGGAAAGGTGCAGTTCTTC. It codes for CASSKGSGKVQFF.

This chain joins TRBV15 and TRBJ2-7, with D hard to call. The CDR3 is 11 residues long. V was cut by 6 bases and J by 4 bases, with 7 bases left in between. Germline CDR1 reads LNHNV; CDR2 reads YYDKDF (reference sequence). The CDR3 region is CATRGIYEQYF. As DNA, the CDR3 is TGTGCCACCAGGGGCATTTACGAGCAGTACTTC.

The chain is built from TRBV14 and TRBJ2-6, with 7 bases matching TRBD2. The CDR3 runs to 14 residues. Germline trimming cut 7 bases from V and 8 bases from J; bases unmatched to any gene: 8. CDR1 and CDR2 from the germline V gene are SGHDN and FVKESK. The CDR3 is CASTSGTQTNVLTF. The CDR3, as DNA: TGTGCCAGCACGAGCGGGACCCAGACCAACGTCCTGACTTTC.

Here the CDR3 reads CASSSSTSGGPDTQYF. In DNA form, the CDR3 reads TGCGCCAGCAGCTCCTCGACTAGCGGGGGACCAGATACGCAGTATTTT. The V gene is TRBV5-1, the J gene TRBJ2-3; TRBD2 matches 12 bases. Per germline, CDR1 SGHRS and CDR2 YFSETQ. V gave up 3 bases and J gave up 4 bases; unmatched junction bases: 6. The CDR3 length is 16 residues.

This chain connects TRBV10-3 to TRBJ1-2; TRBD1 aligns across 12 bases. Germline CDR1 is ENHRY and CDR2 is SYGVKD. CDR3 length: 15 amino acids. The trim removed 1 base at V and 8 bases at J, leaving 5 bases unmatched. In nucleotides, the CDR3 is TGTGCCATCAGTGAGTGGGGACAGGGGGCTCGGGGCTACACCTTC. Translation gives CAISEWGQGARGYTF.

The V call is TRBV20-1, the J call TRBJ1-1, with 8 nucleotides matching TRBD1. Germline-derived CDR1 and CDR2 are DFQATT and SNEGSKA (reference sequence). The CDR3 spans 17 residues. Germline trimming cut 3 bases from V and 3 bases from J; bases unmatched to any gene: 15. CDR3 amino acids: CSASSFAGGLTDTEAFF. CDR3 DNA sequence: TGCAGTGCTAGTTCATTCGCAGGGGGCCTCACGGACACTGAAGCTTTCTTT.

CDR3 coding DNA: TGTGCCAGCAGGTATCATTCCCGAAACCGGGACAGGGGGTATGGCTACACCTTC. It codes for CASRYHSRNRDRGYGYTF. V and J are TRBV28 and TRBJ1-2; 11 bases match TRBD1. After removal of 6 bases from V and 5 bases from J, the junction contained 17 bases not matched to a gene. Germline values: CDR1 MDHEN, CDR2 SYDVKM. The length of the CDR3 is 18 residues.

This clone appeared a single time. This rearrangement joins TRBV27 to TRBJ2-1, with no clear D. CDR3 length: 15 residues. Germline assignment: CDR1 MNHEY and CDR2 SMNVEV (reference sequence). The ends were cut back, 3 bases at V and 0 bases at J, with 9 bases in the middle. CDR3 amino acids: CASSLLPSSYNEQFF. The CDR3 DNA reads TGTGCCAGCAGTTTGCTACCTAGCTCCTACAATGAGCAGTTCTTC.

The chain is built from TRBV12-3 or TRBV12-4 and TRBJ1-2; possible D gene TRBD1, 6 bases. Trimming left V 3 bases short and J 7 bases short, with 9 bases between. This CDR3 is built from 12 residues. CDR3 loop: CASSFAGAGYTF. The CDR3 DNA sequence: TGTGCCAGCAGTTTTGCGGGGGCTGGCTACACCTTC.

The rearrangement uses TRBV7-2 and TRBJ2-7, with D possibly being TRBD1 (6 bases). In germline, CDR1 is SGHTA, CDR2 FQGNSA. V was pared by 5 bases and J by 7 bases, with 27 bases between. The CDR3 has 17 amino acids. CDR3 sequence reads: CASSPLGFVQGIWEQYF. CDR3 DNA: TGTGCCAGCAGCCCCCTTGGTTTTGTACAGGGTATATGGGAGCAGTACTTC.

This rearrangement joins TRBV3-1 (or the pseudogene TRBV3-2) to TRBJ1-6; D not resolved. Germline V gives CDR1 LGHDT, CDR2 YNNKEL (reference sequence). The CDR3 consists of 14 residues. The V end lost 4 bases, the J end lost 9 bases, and 13 bases lay between the germline ends. This CDR3 is CASSLGPHSSPLHF. DNA of the CDR3: TGTGCCAGCAGCCTTGGGCCCCATAGTTCACCCCTCCACTTT.

This clone is a singleton in its sample. V and J are TRBV2 and TRBJ2-7; D is uncertain. Trimming left V 6 bases short and J 0 bases short, with 6 bases between. CDR1 and CDR2 from the germline V gene are SNHLY and FYNNEI. The CDR3 length is 12 residues. This chain's CDR3 is CASRADSYEQYF. The CDR3 coding sequence is TGTGCCAGCAGGGCGGACTCCTACGAGCAGTACTTC.

The chain links TRBV24-1 to TRBJ2-6, with D uncertain. This CDR3 has 17 amino acids. Germline values: CDR1 KGHDR, CDR2 SFDVKD. V gave up 4 bases and J gave up 1 base, with 13 bases separating them. The CDR3 sequence is CATSDPSLRSGANVLTF. DNA for the CDR3: TGTGCCACCAGTGACCCCTCTCTTCGTTCTGGGGCCAACGTCCTGACTTTC.

This chain uses TRBV19 with TRBJ2-6; tentatively, D is TRBD1 (6 bases). Germline V CDR1 and CDR2: LNHDA, SQIVND (reference sequence). Trimming cost V 7 bases and J 0 bases, with 16 bases left between them. The CDR3 totals 17 residues. This CDR3 reads CASKKWAGDSGANVLTF. In DNA, the CDR3 is TGTGCCAGTAAGAAATGGGCAGGGGACTCTGGGGCCAACGTCCTGACTTTC.

Written as DNA, the CDR3 is TGTGCCAGCAGCTCGGGGACTAGCAGCTACGAGCAGTACTTC. Translated, it gives CASSSGTSSYEQYF. V and J are TRBV7-8 and TRBJ2-7; 9 bases are a match to TRBD2. CDR3 size: 14 residues. Germline loops: CDR1 SGHVS, CDR2 FQNEAQ. V was clipped by 4 bases and J by 3 bases; unmatched bases: 4.

The chain joins TRBV9 to TRBJ2-3; 11 nucleotides line up with TRBD2. V was pared by 3 bases and J by 5 bases, with 5 bases of the junction left unmatched. Germline CDR1 SGDLS, CDR2 YYNGEE. This CDR3 is 15 amino acids long. The CDR3 coding sequence is TGTGCCAGCAGCGCGTCTAGCGGGGGGTTAGATACGCAGTATTTT. Its protein is CASSASSGGLDTQYF.

This chain links TRBV10-3 with TRBJ2-1; 14 nucleotides agree with TRBD2. Per the germline V gene, CDR1 is ENHRY and CDR2 is SYGVKD. CDR3 length: 15 residues. Trimming cost V 4 bases and J 4 bases; bases outside gene matches: 0. The CDR3 DNA reads as TGTGCCATCAGTGGACTAGCGGGAGGGTACAATGAGCAGTTCTTC. This sequence encodes CAISGLAGGYNEQFF.

This chain links TRBV7-3 with TRBJ2-5; D perhaps matches TRBD2 (5 bases). Germline-derived CDR1 and CDR2 are SGHTA and FQGTGA. The CDR3 covers 13 residues. V lost 1 base and J 5 bases, leaving 8 bases between the germline ends. The CDR3 DNA sequence: TGTGCCAGCAGCTTAAATTCGGGGGAGACCCAGTACTTC. Translation gives CASSLNSGETQYF.

The DNA of the CDR3 is TGTGCCAGCAGCCAGCGGCCAAGCACCTTAACCGGGGAGCTGTTTTTT. Translating it yields CASSQRPSTLTGELFF. The chain employs TRBV7-3 and TRBJ2-2; D perhaps matches TRBD2 (5 bases). Trimming removed 5 bases at V and 5 bases at J, with 18 bases between. Germline-derived CDR1 and CDR2 are SGHTA and FQGTGA. There are 16 residues in the CDR3.